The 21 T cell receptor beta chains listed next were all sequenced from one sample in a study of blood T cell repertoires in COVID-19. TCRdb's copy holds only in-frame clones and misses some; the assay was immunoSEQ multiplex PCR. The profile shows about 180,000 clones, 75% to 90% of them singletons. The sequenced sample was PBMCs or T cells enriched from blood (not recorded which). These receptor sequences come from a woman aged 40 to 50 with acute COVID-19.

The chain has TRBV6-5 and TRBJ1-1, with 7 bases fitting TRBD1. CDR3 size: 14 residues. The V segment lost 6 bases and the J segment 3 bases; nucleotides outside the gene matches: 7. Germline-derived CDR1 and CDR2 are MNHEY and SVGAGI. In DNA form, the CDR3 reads TGTGCCAGCAGCCTGGACAGGAGGGACACTGAAGCTTTCTTT. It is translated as CASSLDRRDTEAFF.

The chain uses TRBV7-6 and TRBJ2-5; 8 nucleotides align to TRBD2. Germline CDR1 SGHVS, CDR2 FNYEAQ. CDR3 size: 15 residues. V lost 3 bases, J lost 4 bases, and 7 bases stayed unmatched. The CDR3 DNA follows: TGTGCCAGCAGCTTTCGGGGGGGAGTATCAGAGACCCAGTACTTC. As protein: CASSFRGGVSETQYF.

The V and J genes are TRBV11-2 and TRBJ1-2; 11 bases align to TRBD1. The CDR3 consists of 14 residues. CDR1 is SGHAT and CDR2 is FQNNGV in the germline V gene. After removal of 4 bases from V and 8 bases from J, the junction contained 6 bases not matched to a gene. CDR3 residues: CASSWTGGGSGYTF. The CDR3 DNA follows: TGTGCCAGCAGCTGGACAGGGGGCGGTTCGGGCTACACCTTC.

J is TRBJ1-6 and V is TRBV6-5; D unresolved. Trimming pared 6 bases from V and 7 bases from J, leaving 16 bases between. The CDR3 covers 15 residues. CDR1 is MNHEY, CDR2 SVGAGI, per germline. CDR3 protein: CASRPSGYENSPLHF. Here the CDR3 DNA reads TGTGCCAGCAGACCGAGCGGCTATGAGAATTCACCCCTCCACTTT.

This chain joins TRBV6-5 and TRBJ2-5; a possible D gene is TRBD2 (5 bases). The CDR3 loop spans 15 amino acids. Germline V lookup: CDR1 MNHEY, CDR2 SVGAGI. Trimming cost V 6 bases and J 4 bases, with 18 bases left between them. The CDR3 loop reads CASRKGRAGRETQYF. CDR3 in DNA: TGTGCCAGCAGAAAGGGCCGTGCGGGCCGAGAGACCCAGTACTTC.

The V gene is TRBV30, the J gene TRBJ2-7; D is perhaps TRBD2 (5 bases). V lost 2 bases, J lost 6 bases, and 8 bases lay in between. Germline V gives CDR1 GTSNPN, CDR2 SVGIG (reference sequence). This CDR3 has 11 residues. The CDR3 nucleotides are TGTGCCTGGAGTTCGGGGAGCGAGCAGTACTTC. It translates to CAWSSGSEQYF. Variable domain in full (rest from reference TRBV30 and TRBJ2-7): SQTIHQWPATLVQPVGSPLSLECTVEGTSNPNLYWYRQAAGRGLQLLFYSVGIGQISSEVPQNLSASRPQDRQFILSSKKLLLSDSGFYLCAWSSGSEQYFGPGTRLTVT.

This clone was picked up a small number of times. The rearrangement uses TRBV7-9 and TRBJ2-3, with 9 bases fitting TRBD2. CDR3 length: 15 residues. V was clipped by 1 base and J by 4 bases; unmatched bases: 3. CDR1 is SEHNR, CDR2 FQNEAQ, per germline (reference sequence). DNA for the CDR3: TGTGCCAGCAGCTTAGATGCGGGAGGGTCAGATACGCAGTATTTT. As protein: CASSLDAGGSDTQYF.

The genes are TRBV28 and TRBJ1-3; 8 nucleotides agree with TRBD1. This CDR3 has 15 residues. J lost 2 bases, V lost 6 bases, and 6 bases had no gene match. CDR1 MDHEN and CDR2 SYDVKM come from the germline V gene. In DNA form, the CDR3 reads TGTGCCAGCAGGCGACAGGGGAGGGCTGGAAACACCATATATTTT. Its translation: CASRRQGRAGNTIYF.

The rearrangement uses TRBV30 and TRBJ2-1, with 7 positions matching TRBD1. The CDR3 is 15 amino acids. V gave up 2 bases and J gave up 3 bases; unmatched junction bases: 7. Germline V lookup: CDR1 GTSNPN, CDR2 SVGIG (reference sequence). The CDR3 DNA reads TGTGCCTGGAGTCTTACAGGGGAGTTCTACAATGAGCAGTTCTTC. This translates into CAWSLTGEFYNEQFF.

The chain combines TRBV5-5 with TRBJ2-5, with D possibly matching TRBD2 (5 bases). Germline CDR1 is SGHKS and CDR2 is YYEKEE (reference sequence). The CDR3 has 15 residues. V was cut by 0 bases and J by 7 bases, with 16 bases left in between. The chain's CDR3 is CASSLVSGNLMTQYF. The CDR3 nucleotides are TGTGCCAGCAGCTTGGTGTCGGGGAACTTGATGACCCAGTACTTC.

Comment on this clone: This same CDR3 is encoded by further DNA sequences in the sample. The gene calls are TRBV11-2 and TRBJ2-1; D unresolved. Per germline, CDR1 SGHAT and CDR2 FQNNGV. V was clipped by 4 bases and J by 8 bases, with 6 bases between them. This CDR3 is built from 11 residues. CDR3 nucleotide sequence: TGTGCCAGCAGCTCGAGAGATGAGCAGTTCTTC. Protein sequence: CASSSRDEQFF.

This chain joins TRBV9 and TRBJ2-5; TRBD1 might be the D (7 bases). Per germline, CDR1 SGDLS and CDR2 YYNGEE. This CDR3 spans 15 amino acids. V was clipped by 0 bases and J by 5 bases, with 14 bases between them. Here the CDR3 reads CASSVGGGGVETQYF. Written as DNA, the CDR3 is TGTGCCAGCAGCGTAGGTGGAGGGGGCGTTGAGACCCAGTACTTC.

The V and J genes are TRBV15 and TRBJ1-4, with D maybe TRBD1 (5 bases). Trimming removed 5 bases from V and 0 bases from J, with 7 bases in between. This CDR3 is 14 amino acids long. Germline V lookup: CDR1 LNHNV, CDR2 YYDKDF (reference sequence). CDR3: CATSQGTTNEKLFF. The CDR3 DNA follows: TGTGCCACCAGCCAGGGTACAACTAATGAAAAACTGTTTTTT.

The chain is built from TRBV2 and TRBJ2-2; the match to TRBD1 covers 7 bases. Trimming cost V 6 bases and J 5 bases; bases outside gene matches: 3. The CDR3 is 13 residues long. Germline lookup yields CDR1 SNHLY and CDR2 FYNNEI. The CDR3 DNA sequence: TGTGCCAGCAGAGGGGGCATGACCGGGGAGCTGTTTTTT. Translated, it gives CASRGGMTGELFF. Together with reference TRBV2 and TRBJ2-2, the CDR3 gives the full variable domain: EPEVTQTPSHQVTQMGQEVILRCVPISNHLYFYWYRQILGQKVEFLVSFYNNEISEKSEIFDDQFSVERPDGSNFTLKIRSTKLEDSAMYFCASRGGMTGELFFGEGSRLTVL.

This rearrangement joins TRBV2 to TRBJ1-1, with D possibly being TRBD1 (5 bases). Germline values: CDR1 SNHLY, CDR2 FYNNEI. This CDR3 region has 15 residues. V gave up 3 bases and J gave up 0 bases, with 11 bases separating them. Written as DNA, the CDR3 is TGTGCCAGCAGTGAGGTGGAGGGGTTGAACACTGAAGCTTTCTTT. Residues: CASSEVEGLNTEAFF.

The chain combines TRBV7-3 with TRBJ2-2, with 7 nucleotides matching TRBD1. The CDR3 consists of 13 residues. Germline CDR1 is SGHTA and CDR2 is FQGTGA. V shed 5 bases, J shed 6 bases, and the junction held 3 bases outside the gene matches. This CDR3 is CASSADRAGELFF. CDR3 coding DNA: TGTGCCAGCAGCGCCGACAGGGCCGGGGAGCTGTTTTTT.

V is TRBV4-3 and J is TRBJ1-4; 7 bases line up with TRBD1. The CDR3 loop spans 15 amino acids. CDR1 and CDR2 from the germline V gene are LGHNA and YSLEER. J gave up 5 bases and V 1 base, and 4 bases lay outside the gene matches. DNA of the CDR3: TGCGCCAGCAGCCAAGGGACAGGTCTAAATGAAAAACTGTTTTTT. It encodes CASSQGTGLNEKLFF.

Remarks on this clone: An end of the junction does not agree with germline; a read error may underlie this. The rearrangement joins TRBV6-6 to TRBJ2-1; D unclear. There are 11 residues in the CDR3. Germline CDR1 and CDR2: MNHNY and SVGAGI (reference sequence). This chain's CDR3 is CASRANTEKLF. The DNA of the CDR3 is TGTGCCAGCAGGGCGAATACAGAAAAACTCTTC.

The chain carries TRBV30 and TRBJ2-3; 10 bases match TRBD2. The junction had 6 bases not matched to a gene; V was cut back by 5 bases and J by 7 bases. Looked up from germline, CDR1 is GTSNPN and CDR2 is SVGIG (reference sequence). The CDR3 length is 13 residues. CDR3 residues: CAWAIAGGNTQYF. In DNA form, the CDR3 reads TGTGCCTGGGCAATAGCGGGGGGCAATACGCAGTATTTT. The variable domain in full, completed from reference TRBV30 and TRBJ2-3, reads SQTIHQWPATLVQPVGSPLSLECTVEGTSNPNLYWYRQAAGRGLQLLFYSVGIGQISSEVPQNLSASRPQDRQFILSSKKLLLSDSGFYLCAWAIAGGNTQYFGPGTRLTVL.

The DNA of the CDR3 is TGTGCCAGCAGCGACGACAGGGGAGGAAAAAACATTCAGTACTTC. As protein: CASSDDRGGKNIQYF. The chain uses TRBV5-4 and TRBJ2-4, with 8 bases fitting TRBD1. The CDR3 runs to 15 residues. Germline assignment: CDR1 SGHNT and CDR2 YYREEE (reference sequence). V was clipped by 4 bases and J by 4 bases; unmatched bases: 7.

The CDR3 sequence is CASRLTGAANEKLFF. The CDR3 coding sequence is TGTGCCAGCAGGTTAACAGGAGCCGCTAATGAAAAACTGTTTTTT. V gene TRBV2 combines with J gene TRBJ1-4; possibly TRBD1 for D (5 bases). CDR1 SNHLY and CDR2 FYNNEI come from the germline V gene. V lost 6 bases to trimming and J lost 3 bases, with 14 bases between them. This CDR3 has 15 amino acids.